This T cell receptor (beta chain) was identified during a study of control samples from healthy donors and cancer patients (dated by TCRdb to 2020 to 2022). Comments on this clone: Its target antigen remains unknown. No much larger clone exists at a distance of one base, and base qualities are not known.

V was cut back by 6 bases and J by 5 bases, leaving a gap of 13 bases between them. The germline V gene sets CDR1 to MNHEY and CDR2 to SVGAGI. Including the terminal cysteine and phenylalanine, the CDR3 comprises 13 residues. The retained sequence is limited to the CDR3, 39 bases, with the frame set at the first base. Libraries were constructed by the immunoSEQ multiplex PCR assay. TCRdb retrieved this table from immuneACCESS and kept in-frame rearrangements only. Not all clones are present; in checked studies, unresolved V genes account for under half, and no reason is known for the remainder. The sample data list 100,000 to 150,000 clones, and around 92% of these were observed just once. The ten most abundant clones make up less than 2.5% of the sample.

The clonotype comes from a woman aged 50 to 65 in good health. The chain joins TRBV6-5 to TRBJ1-1; the D gene lacks a confident call. The sequenced sample consisted of blood. The CDR3 loop reads CASSPQVRTEAFF. The DNA reads as follows: TGTGCCAGCAGCCCCCAGGTACGGACTGAAGCTTTCTTT.